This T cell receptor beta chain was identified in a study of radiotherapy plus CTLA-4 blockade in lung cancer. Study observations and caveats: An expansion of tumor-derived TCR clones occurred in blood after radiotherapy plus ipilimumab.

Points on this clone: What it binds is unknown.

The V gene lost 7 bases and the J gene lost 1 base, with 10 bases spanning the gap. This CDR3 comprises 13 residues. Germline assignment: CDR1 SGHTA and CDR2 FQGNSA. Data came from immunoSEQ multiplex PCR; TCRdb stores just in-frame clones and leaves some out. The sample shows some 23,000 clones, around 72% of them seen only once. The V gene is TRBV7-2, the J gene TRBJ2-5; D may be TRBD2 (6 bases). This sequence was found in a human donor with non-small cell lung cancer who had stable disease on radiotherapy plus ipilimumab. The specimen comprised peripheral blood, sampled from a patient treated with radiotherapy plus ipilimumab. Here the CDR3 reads CASTREIQETQYF. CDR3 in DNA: TGTGCCAGCACGCGGGAAATCCAAGAGACCCAGTACTTC.